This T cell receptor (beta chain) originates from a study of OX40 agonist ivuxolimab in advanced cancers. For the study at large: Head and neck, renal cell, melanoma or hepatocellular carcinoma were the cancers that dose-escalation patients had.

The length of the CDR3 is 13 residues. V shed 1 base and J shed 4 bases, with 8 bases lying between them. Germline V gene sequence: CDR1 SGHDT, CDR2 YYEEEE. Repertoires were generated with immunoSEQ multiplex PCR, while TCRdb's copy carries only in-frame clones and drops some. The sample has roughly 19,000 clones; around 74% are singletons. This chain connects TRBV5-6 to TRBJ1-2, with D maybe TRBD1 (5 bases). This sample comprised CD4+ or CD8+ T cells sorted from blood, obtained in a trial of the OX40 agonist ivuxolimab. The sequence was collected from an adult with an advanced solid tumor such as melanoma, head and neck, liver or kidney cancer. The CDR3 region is CASSLSGAYGYTF. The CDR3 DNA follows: TGTGCCAGCAGCTTGTCCGGGGCCTATGGCTACACCTTC.